The 27 T cell receptor beta chains given below trace back to one sample, sequenced in a study of blood T cells in healthy people across ages. Then a second PCR, running roughly 7 to 11 cycles, was carried out with a sample-barcoded 5' primer and a J-beta primer mix. TCRdb itself ran the 5' RACE reads through MiXCR, one entry per CDR3 protein. Among about 760,000 distinct CDR3 sequences listed, just over 55% were seen once. The source material was blood. The receptors shown here come from a man aged 40-50 years in good health.

This rearrangement joins TRBV24-1 to TRBJ2-3; D is undetermined. Trimming removed 4 bases at V and 5 bases at J, with 9 bases between. The CDR3 is made up of 13 amino acids. Germline CDR1 and CDR2: KGHDR and SFDVKD. The CDR3 loop reads CATSDQAGDTQYF. In DNA, the CDR3 is TGTGCCACCAGTGACCAGGCAGGAGATACGCAGTATTTT.

The J gene is TRBJ2-1, the V gene TRBV14, with 8 bases that match TRBD1. Germline-derived CDR1 and CDR2 are SGHDN and FVKESK. The CDR3 is made up of 15 amino acids. The ends lost 5 bases at V and 6 bases at J; junction bases unmatched: 9. CDR3 protein: CASSVRQGTGNEQFF. The CDR3 DNA sequence: TGTGCCAGCAGCGTCCGACAGGGGACTGGCAATGAGCAGTTCTTC.

This chain joins TRBV5-1 and TRBJ1-4; tentative D call: TRBD1 (6 bases). Germline lookup yields CDR1 SGHRS and CDR2 YFSETQ. The germline V and J ends were trimmed by 4 bases and 0 bases, with 10 bases remaining between them. This CDR3 is 15 amino acids long. The CDR3 DNA sequence: TGCGCCAGCAGCGGCCAGGGGACAACTAATGAAAAACTGTTTTTT. As protein: CASSGQGTTNEKLFF.

This clonotype was picked up a small number of times. A single base separates this from a much larger clone, so it may be a read error. The chain is built from TRBV5-6 and TRBJ2-5; the D gene is possibly TRBD2 (5 bases). This CDR3 comprises 15 residues. Germline values: CDR1 SGHDT, CDR2 YYEEEE. The V gene lost 4 bases and the J gene lost 2 bases, with 15 bases spanning the gap. The CDR3 DNA sequence: TGTGCCAGCAGCACCCGGCGAGCGGATCAAGAGACCCAGTACTTC. It encodes CASSTRRADQETQYF.

This clonotype turned up a few times. The chain couples TRBV27 to TRBJ1-4; D remains ambiguous. CDR1 is MNHEY, CDR2 SMNVEV, per germline (reference sequence). The germline V and J ends were trimmed by 5 bases and 0 bases, with 13 bases remaining between them. The CDR3 covers 16 residues. DNA for the CDR3: TGTGCCAGCAGTGAGACTTACCTCGCAACTAATGAAAAACTGTTTTTT. Translating gives CASSETYLATNEKLFF.

The rearrangement uses TRBV7-6 and TRBJ2-3; TRBD1 agrees at 12 bases. V was clipped by 6 bases and J by 0 bases; unmatched bases: 16. This CDR3 comprises 20 residues. Germline CDR1 is SGHVS and CDR2 is FNYEAQ. This chain's CDR3 is CASRLIGTGGRAGSTDTQYF. The DNA for the CDR3 is TGTGCCAGCAGACTAATAGGGACAGGGGGCAGAGCGGGAAGCACAGATACGCAGTATTTT. Looking up the rest from reference TRBV7-6 and TRBJ2-3 gives the full variable domain: GAGVSQSPRYKVTKRGQDVALRCDPISGHVSLYWYRQALGQGPEFLTYFNYEAQQDKSGLPNDRFSAERPEGSISTLTIQRTEQRDSAMYRCASRLIGTGGRAGSTDTQYFGPGTRLTVL.

This clonotype has ten or more counts. The chain has TRBV5-5 and TRBJ2-7; D is unresolved. The CDR3 loop spans 16 amino acids. Trimming took off 4 bases at V and 0 bases at J, with 17 bases between the two ends. Looked up from germline, CDR1 is SGHKS and CDR2 is YYEKEE (reference sequence). CDR3: CASSRESTASSYEQYF. In nucleotides, the CDR3 is TGTGCCAGCAGCAGAGAGAGTACAGCGAGCTCCTACGAGCAGTACTTC.

This sequence joins TRBV7-8 and TRBJ1-6; D is uncertain. Per the germline V gene, CDR1 is SGHVS and CDR2 is FQNEAQ. The germline V and J ends were trimmed by 1 base and 6 bases, with 16 bases remaining between them. The CDR3 sequence is 17 residues long. The CDR3 loop is CASSLGSSTAINSPLHF. The CDR3 DNA reads TGTGCCAGCAGCTTAGGGTCCTCGACCGCAATTAATTCACCCCTCCACTTT.

The gene calls are TRBV6-5 and TRBJ1-1, with D uncertain. The CDR3 spans 18 residues. Germline V CDR1 and CDR2: MNHEY, SVGAGI. V was cut by 1 base and J by 1 base, with 19 bases left in between. CDR3 coding DNA: TGTGCCAGCAGTTACTTCGCGCAGACTAGTTATTCGAACACTGAAGCTTTCTTT. This translates into CASSYFAQTSYSNTEAFF.

The chain has TRBV3-1 and TRBJ1-2; the D is unclear. The CDR3 loop spans 14 amino acids. CDR1 is LGHDT, CDR2 YNNKEL, per germline (reference sequence). V was shortened by 0 bases and J by 11 bases, with 16 bases between the two germline ends. CDR3 DNA sequence: TGTGCCAGCAGCCAAGATTGGAAGGAGCGGGGTTACACCTTC. Encoded protein: CASSQDWKERGYTF.

The V gene is TRBV5-6, the J gene TRBJ2-5, with D unresolved. Trimming removed 2 bases from V and 7 bases from J, with 18 bases in between. Germline V gene data show CDR1 as SGHDT and CDR2 as YYEEEE. This CDR3 contains 15 residues. This CDR3 reads CASSFTRTGVGTQYF. CDR3 coding DNA: TGTGCCAGCAGCTTCACGAGGACGGGCGTGGGGACCCAGTACTTC.

The chain combines TRBV12-3 or TRBV12-4 with TRBJ1-1, with TRBD1 as a possible D gene (6 bases). The CDR3 totals 15 residues. V was cut by 5 bases and J by 5 bases, with 18 bases left in between. The CDR3 bases are TGTGCCAGCAGTCTGCAACAGGGTTTCTTTACTGAAGCTTTCTTT. The encoded protein is CASSLQQGFFTEAFF.

The V gene is TRBV5-6, the J gene TRBJ1-2, with unresolved D. Germline loops: CDR1 SGHDT, CDR2 YYEEEE. Trimming shortened V by 4 bases and J by 0 bases, and 10 bases separated the two germline ends. CDR3 size: 14 residues. CDR3 in DNA: TGTGCCAGCAGCGCGGACGGCGCTAACTATGGCTACACCTTC. The encoded protein is CASSADGANYGYTF. The full variable domain, with the rest looked up from reference TRBV5-6 and TRBJ1-2, is DAGVTQSPTHLIKTRGQQVTLRCSPKSGHDTVSWYQQALGQGPQFIFQYYEEEERQRGNFPDRFSGHQFPNYSSELNVNALLLGDSALYLCASSADGANYGYTFGSGTRLTVV.

This chain joins TRBV9 and TRBJ2-1, with 7 bases identical to TRBD2. CDR1 and CDR2 (germline): SGDLS, YYNGEE. The V and J ends lost 0 bases and 4 bases, in that order; junction bases with no gene match: 7. The CDR3 extends over 16 amino acids. CDR3 bases: TGTGCCAGCAGCGTAGACCCTAGCGGAAATTACAATGAGCAGTTCTTC. Protein sequence: CASSVDPSGNYNEQFF.

The chain employs TRBV21-1 and TRBJ2-6. TRBV21-1 is a pseudogene. The CDR3 is 18 amino acids. This CDR3 is CASSKVTETSSGANVLTF. The CDR3 DNA follows: TGTGCCAGCAGCAAAGTAACGGAGACTAGCTCTGGGGCCAACGTCCTGACTTTC.

This rearrangement joins TRBV6-5 to TRBJ2-5, with a tentative D call TRBD1 (6 bases). The J call may not be correct, given that the DNA end is closer to TRBJ2-7. Germline V gene lookup returns CDR1 MNHEY and CDR2 SVGAGI. The CDR3 is made up of 14 amino acids. CDR3 DNA: TGTGCCAGCAGTTGGACAGTAGCCTCCTACGAGCAGTACTTC. It encodes CASSWTVASYEQYF.

This clonotype was picked up a small number of times. This chain joins TRBV5-1 and TRBJ2-5, with TRBD2 as a possible D gene (5 bases). V lost 2 bases and J lost 4, with 15 bases in between. Per germline, CDR1 SGHRS and CDR2 YFSETQ. This CDR3 has 15 residues. The CDR3 DNA sequence: TGCGCCAGCAGCTTCTCGAGGGTAGGAATAGAGACCCAGTACTTC. Encoded protein: CASSFSRVGIETQYF.

This clonotype has just one count. V gene TRBV6-6 combines with J gene TRBJ2-5; D may be TRBD1 (6 bases). Germline V gene lookup returns CDR1 MNHNY and CDR2 SVGAGI (reference sequence). The CDR3 loop spans 12 amino acids. V gave up 9 bases and J gave up 1 base, with 9 bases separating them. DNA of the CDR3: TGTGCCAGTACGGACAGCCAAGAGACCCAGTACTTC. Translating gives CASTDSQETQYF.

The chain couples TRBV7-9 to TRBJ2-5; TRBD2 aligns across 9 bases. The CDR3 is made up of 17 amino acids. CDR1 and CDR2 from the germline V gene are SEHNR and FQNEAQ (reference sequence). V dropped 5 bases and J dropped 1; count of bases not matched to a gene: 11. The CDR3: CASSPASGGFLQETQYF. As DNA, the CDR3 is TGTGCCAGCAGCCCGGCCAGCGGGGGGTTCCTCCAAGAGACCCAGTACTTC.

V gene TRBV20-1 combines with J gene TRBJ1-5, with D perhaps matching TRBD1 (5 bases). Germline CDR1 and CDR2: DFQATT and SNEGSKA (reference sequence). CDR3 size: 17 residues. V gave up 1 base and J gave up 4 bases, with 20 bases separating them. CDR3 sequence reads: CSARVDERDSTNQPQHF. The CDR3 DNA reads TGCAGTGCTAGAGTCGACGAACGGGACTCGACTAATCAGCCCCAGCATTTT.

This clonotype turned up a few times. The rearrangement links TRBV28 to TRBJ2-7, with 7 bases aligning to TRBD1. This CDR3 has 15 residues. Unmatched junction bases numbered 5, after V lost 3 bases and J lost 0 bases. The germline V gene has CDR1 MDHEN and CDR2 SYDVKM. The CDR3 sequence: CASSFLAGGSYEQYF. In nucleotides, the CDR3 is TGTGCCAGCAGTTTTCTGGCAGGGGGCTCCTACGAGCAGTACTTC.

This clonotype was seen just once. The DNA of the CDR3 is TGTGCCAGCAGTTTAATAGGGGGGAATCGAGAGCAGTACTTC. Its protein product is CASSLIGGNREQYF. This chain connects TRBV28 to TRBJ2-7; possibly TRBD1 or TRBD2 for D (6 bases each). V gave up 2 bases and J gave up 7 bases, with 15 bases separating them. Looked up from germline, CDR1 is MDHEN and CDR2 is SYDVKM. This CDR3 is 14 amino acids long.

This clonotype appeared a few times. The chain combines TRBV6-6 with TRBJ2-3; D is possibly TRBD2 (6 bases). The germline V gene encodes CDR1 MNHNY and CDR2 SVGAGI (reference sequence). Trimming took off 6 bases at V and 3 bases at J, with 22 bases between the two ends. The CDR3 spans 17 residues. The CDR3 spells CASRTLGPGTVTDTQYF. CDR3 in DNA: TGTGCCAGCAGAACCCTCGGACCCGGGACTGTGACAGATACGCAGTATTTT.

CDR3: CASTNSDSPLHF. The CDR3 nucleotides read TGTGCCAGCACAAACTCCGATTCACCCCTCCACTTT. V is TRBV6-6 and J is TRBJ1-6; the D is unclear. The CDR3 loop spans 12 amino acids. Deletions cut 7 bases from V and 8 bases from J, with 9 bases between. Germline V gives CDR1 MNHNY, CDR2 SVGAGI (reference sequence).

V usage is TRBV12-3 or TRBV12-4 and J usage is TRBJ1-5, with 8 positions matching TRBD1. This CDR3 comprises 15 residues. The V segment lost 6 bases and the J segment 5 bases; nucleotides outside the gene matches: 9. The CDR3 is CASSSGTGAYQPQHF. CDR3 DNA: TGTGCCAGCAGCTCCGGGACAGGTGCTTATCAGCCCCAGCATTTT.

V is TRBV14 and J is TRBJ2-1; D not certain. The CDR3 consists of 11 residues. Between the trimmed V and J ends, which lost 2 bases and 10 bases, there was a span of 6 bases. Germline lookup yields CDR1 SGHDN and CDR2 FVKESK. DNA of the CDR3: TGTGCCAGCAGCCAATACCAGGAGCAGTTCTTC. Protein: CASSQYQEQFF.

This clonotype was seen a few times. This chain joins TRBV12-3 or TRBV12-4 and TRBJ2-1, with 14 nucleotides matching TRBD2. Trimming took 5 bases from V and 4 from J; bases not matched to a gene: 1. The CDR3 sequence is 15 residues long. The CDR3 spells CASSRTSGRYNEQFF. The CDR3 DNA follows: TGTGCCAGCAGTAGGACTAGCGGGAGGTACAATGAGCAGTTCTTC.